This TCR beta chain is drawn from a study of T-cell memory formation after mild COVID-19. TCRdb reprocessed the 5' RACE reads with MiXCR, giving one entry per CDR3 protein. Of 350,000 to 450,000 distinct CDR3 sequences in the sample, under 15% were seen once. This clonotype was recorded a few times. The germline gives CDR1 MNHEY, CDR2 SVGEGT. Trimming left V 2 bases short and J 8 bases short, with 12 bases between. This CDR3 is built from 13 residues. This TCR was recovered from a young man who had mild COVID-19 (a few samples of this study predate the infection). Cell type and time point are not known. The chain uses TRBV6-2 or TRBV6-3 and TRBJ1-2, with D hard to call. Sequencing was performed on PBMCs or a T cell subset sorted from them (not recorded which). CDR3 amino acids: CASSYVGSRGYTF. The CDR3 coding sequence is TGTGCCAGCAGTTACGTGGGGAGCCGCGGCTACACCTTC.